Shown below are 12 T cell receptor beta chains from a single sample sequenced in a study of T cells in tuberculosis. TCRdb's copy holds only in-frame clones and misses some; the assay was immunoSEQ multiplex PCR. The sample lists tens of thousands of clones, about 95% occurring once. Sequenced: PBMCs. These receptor sequences come from a donor between 5 and 29 years old with latent tuberculosis or without tuberculosis infection.

The chain recombines TRBV30 with TRBJ1-6; 10 nucleotides agree with TRBD1. Germline V gene lookup returns CDR1 GTSNPN and CDR2 SVGIG (reference sequence). J gave up 8 bases and V 5 bases, and 0 bases lay outside the gene matches. This CDR3 is 12 amino acids long. The CDR3: CAWGTGDSPLHF. The CDR3, as DNA: TGTGCCTGGGGGACAGGGGATTCACCCCTCCACTTT.

The chain is built from TRBV9 and TRBJ1-5; tentative D call: TRBD1 (6 bases). The V end lost 3 bases, the J end lost 7 bases, and 17 bases lay between the germline ends. Germline CDR1 is SGDLS and CDR2 is YYNGEE. The CDR3 consists of 15 residues. The CDR3 loop is CASSADTGFRQPQHF. DNA of the CDR3: TGTGCCAGCAGCGCCGATACAGGGTTTCGACAGCCCCAGCATTTT.

V and J are TRBV27 and TRBJ2-3, with 13 bases aligning to TRBD2. Unmatched junction bases numbered 7, after V lost 4 bases and J lost 6 bases. The CDR3 runs to 16 residues. Germline V gives CDR1 MNHEY, CDR2 SMNVEV (reference sequence). CDR3 sequence: CASSSGLAGVGDTQYF. Written as DNA, the CDR3 is TGTGCCAGCAGTTCTGGACTAGCGGGAGTTGGGGATACGCAGTATTTT.

This chain links TRBV7-8 with TRBJ2-2; 9 positions agree with TRBD1. The CDR3 spans 17 residues. Germline CDR1 SGHVS, CDR2 FQNEAQ. Losses at the gene ends were 5 bases for V and 6 bases for J; bases not matched to a gene: 13. This chain's CDR3 is CASSPSQGAMHSGELFF. The DNA for the CDR3 is TGTGCCAGCAGCCCCTCACAGGGGGCAATGCATTCCGGGGAGCTGTTTTTT.

V is TRBV4-1 and J is TRBJ1-5; D is perhaps TRBD1 (6 bases). V shed 2 bases and J shed 5 bases, with 19 bases lying between them. The CDR3 covers 17 residues. Germline V CDR1 and CDR2: MGHRA, YSYEKL. CDR3 nucleotide sequence: TGCGCCAGCAGCCAACCCCAGGGGAGGGATGGGGATCAGCCCCAGCATTTT. This translates into CASSQPQGRDGDQPQHF.

The J gene is TRBJ1-4, the V gene TRBV5-6, with 9 bases that match TRBD1. Looked up from germline, CDR1 is SGHDT and CDR2 is YYEEEE. Trimming took 3 bases from V and 6 from J; bases not matched to a gene: 3. The CDR3 runs 14 residues. CDR3 sequence: CASSSTGGDEKLFF. CDR3 coding DNA: TGTGCCAGCAGCTCGACAGGGGGAGATGAAAAACTGTTTTTT.

This chain joins TRBV6-1 and TRBJ2-5; D perhaps matches TRBD2 (5 bases). V lost 6 bases to trimming and J lost 6 bases, with 17 bases between them. Per the germline V gene, CDR1 is MNHNS and CDR2 is SASEGT. This CDR3 is built from 14 residues. The CDR3 DNA sequence: TGTGCCAGCAGCGCCCAGGTCGGGGAGAAGACCCAGTACTTC. This encodes CASSAQVGEKTQYF.

V is TRBV19 and J is TRBJ2-2, with D maybe TRBD2 (5 bases). The V gene lost 5 bases and the J gene lost 5 bases, with 18 bases spanning the gap. The CDR3 contains 16 residues. Looked up from germline, CDR1 is LNHDA and CDR2 is SQIVND (reference sequence). CDR3: CASSLDTLPGTGELFF. The CDR3 nucleotides are TGTGCCAGTAGTCTCGACACCCTTCCGGGAACCGGGGAGCTGTTTTTT.

The gene calls are TRBV6-5 and TRBJ2-7, with D tentatively TRBD2 (6 bases). This CDR3 has 13 amino acids. Germline assignment: CDR1 MNHEY and CDR2 SVGAGI. Trimming pared 5 bases from V and 2 bases from J, leaving 10 bases between. The CDR3: CASSSGFTYEQYF. In DNA form, the CDR3 reads TGTGCCAGCAGTAGCGGGTTTACCTACGAGCAGTACTTC.

The rearrangement links TRBV7-9 to TRBJ2-5; D might be TRBD1 (6 bases). Trimming took off 4 bases at V and 1 base at J, with 16 bases between the two ends. Germline CDR1 and CDR2: SEHNR and FQNEAQ (reference sequence). The CDR3 extends over 16 amino acids. CDR3 DNA: TGTGCCAGCAGCTACTCCCCCCAGGGGCCCCAAGAGACCCAGTACTTC. Its translation is CASSYSPQGPQETQYF.

This clone was seen only once. The V gene is TRBV5-1, the J gene TRBJ2-1, with a possible D match to TRBD2 (6 bases). The V gene lost 2 bases and the J gene lost 4 bases, with 13 bases spanning the gap. Germline V gene data show CDR1 as SGHRS and CDR2 as YFSETQ. The CDR3 consists of 15 residues. The CDR3 loop reads CASSFGSRLYNEQFF. The CDR3 coding sequence is TGCGCCAGCAGCTTCGGGAGTCGACTATACAATGAGCAGTTCTTC.

The chain joins TRBV30 to TRBJ2-7; 8 bases are a match to TRBD1. Per the germline V gene, CDR1 is GTSNPN and CDR2 is SVGIG (reference sequence). The CDR3 is 13 residues long. V shed 1 base and J 5 bases; nucleotides not matched to a gene: 4. The CDR3 region has the DNA TGTGCCTGGAGTGAGGACAGGGCGAACGAGCAGTACTTC. Its translation: CAWSEDRANEQYF. Combining the CDR3 with reference TRBV30 and TRBJ2-7 gives the whole variable domain SQTIHQWPATLVQPVGSPLSLECTVEGTSNPNLYWYRQAAGRGLQLLFYSVGIGQISSEVPQNLSASRPQDRQFILSSKKLLLSDSGFYLCAWSEDRANEQYFGPGTRLTVT.